The clone carrying this TCR beta chain has just a few counts. The data stem from a study of blood T cell dynamics during melanoma immunotherapy. For the study at large: Metastatic melanoma patients received first-line pembrolizumab or nivolumab plus ipilimumab.

The germline gives CDR1 SEHNR, CDR2 FQNEAQ (reference sequence). Trimming took 6 bases from V and 3 from J; bases not matched to a gene: 6. The CDR3 is 14 amino acids. Sequencing was performed with immunoSEQ multiplex PCR; in TCRdb, only in-frame clones are kept and a portion is missing. Of 8,500 to 11,000 clones in the sample, approximately 91% were seen once. Time point: week 3, after first cycle of checkpoint inhibitor. This clonotype was obtained from a human donor with melanoma. V usage is TRBV7-9 and J usage is TRBJ1-1; 8 bases line up with TRBD1. Sequences were derived from blood, sampled from a patient treated with checkpoint blockade. CDR3 coding DNA: TGTGCCAGCAGACAAGGGACAGGCTACACTGAAGCTTTCTTT. It specifies CASRQGTGYTEAFF.